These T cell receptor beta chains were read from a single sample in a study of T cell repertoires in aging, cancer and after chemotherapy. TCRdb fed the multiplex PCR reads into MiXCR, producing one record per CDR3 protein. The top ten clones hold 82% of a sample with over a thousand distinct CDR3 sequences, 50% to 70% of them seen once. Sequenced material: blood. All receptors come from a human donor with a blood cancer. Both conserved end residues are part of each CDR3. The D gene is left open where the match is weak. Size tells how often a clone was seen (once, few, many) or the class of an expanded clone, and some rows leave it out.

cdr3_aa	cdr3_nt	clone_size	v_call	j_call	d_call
CSVGASGGPWMNTGELFF	TGCAGCGTTGGGGCTAGCGGGGGGCCGTGGATGAACACCGGGGAGCTGTTTTTT	few	TRBV29-1	TRBJ2-2	TRBD2
CASSYGTGGYEQYF	TGTGCCAGCAGTTACGGGACAGGGGGGTACGAGCAGTACTTC	NA	TRBV6-1	TRBJ2-7	TRBD1
CSVERGEGTDTQYF	TGCAGCGTTGAACGGGGTGAAGGGACAGATACGCAGTATTTT	NA	TRBV29-1	TRBJ2-3	NA
CASVGQINYGYTF	TGTGCCAGTGTGGGACAGATTAACTATGGCTACACCTTC	NA	TRBV19	TRBJ1-2	TRBD1
CASRMGQLNTEAFF	TGCGCCAGCAGAATGGGACAGTTGAACACTGAAGCTTTCTTT	NA	TRBV5-1	TRBJ1-1	TRBD1
CASSQDAGNVNEQFF	TGCGCCAGCAGCCAAGATGCGGGGAATGTCAATGAGCAGTTCTTC	NA	TRBV4-3	TRBJ2-1	NA
CASTQPAGAVETQYF	TGTGCCAGTACCCAACCAGCGGGAGCTGTAGAGACCCAGTACTTC	NA	TRBV19	TRBJ2-5	TRBD2
CASSSRDAYYNEQFF	TGTGCCAGCAGTTCCAGGGACGCCTACTACAATGAGCAGTTCTTC	few	TRBV6-5	TRBJ2-1	NA
CASSPGSLANEKLFF	TGTGCCAGTAGTCCAGGGAGCTTGGCTAATGAAAAACTGTTTTTT	NA	TRBV19	TRBJ1-4	NA
CASSPGDSSYEQYF	TGTGCCAGCTCACCTGGGGACAGCTCTTACGAGCAGTACTTC	NA	TRBV19	TRBJ2-7	TRBD1
CASSLLQDYGYTF	TGTGCCAGCAGCTTATTACAGGACTATGGCTACACCTTC	NA	TRBV11-2	TRBJ1-2	NA
CSVEGTREGTDTQYF	TGCAGCGTTGAGGGGACAAGGGAAGGAACAGATACGCAGTATTTT	NA	TRBV29-1	TRBJ2-3	NA
CASSLRDQPQHF	TGTGCCAGCAGCTTGAGGGATCAGCCCCAGCATTTT	few	TRBV5-6	TRBJ1-5	NA
CASSPRQAGGSSPLHF	TGTGCCAGCAGCCCGAGGCAGGCAGGTGGATCTTCACCCCTCCACTTT	NA	TRBV27	TRBJ1-6	NA
CASSPDRGGFGYTF	TGTGCCAGCAGTCCCGACAGGGGCGGGTTTGGCTACACCTTC	NA	TRBV27	TRBJ1-2	TRBD1
CSARDPTSGRPYEQYF	TGCAGTGCTAGAGATCCGACTAGCGGGCGACCCTACGAGCAGTACTTC	NA	TRBV20-1	TRBJ2-7	TRBD2
CASSISRPDTQYF	TGTGCCAGCTCCATATCGAGGCCAGATACGCAGTATTTT	NA	TRBV27	TRBJ2-3	NA
CASSGDYEQYF	TGCGCCAGCAGCGGGGATTACGAGCAGTACTTC	NA	TRBV5-1	TRBJ2-7	NA
CASSPSPGQGWGETQYF	TGTGCCAGCAGCCCCTCCCCGGGACAGGGATGGGGGGAGACCCAGTACTTC	NA	TRBV5-6	TRBJ2-5	TRBD1
CSVATGNQPQHF	TGCAGCGTAGCAACAGGGAATCAGCCCCAGCATTTT	few	TRBV29-1	TRBJ1-5	NA
CASSPTGAYEQYF	TGTGCCAGCAGCCCCACAGGCGCCTACGAGCAGTACTTC	NA	TRBV7-9	TRBJ2-7	NA
CASSQTYEQYF	TGTGCCAGCAGCCAAACCTACGAGCAGTACTTC	once	TRBV14	TRBJ2-7	NA
CASIRTSGGVLETQYF	TGTGCCAGTATACGGACTAGCGGGGGGGTATTGGAGACCCAGTACTTC	NA	TRBV19	TRBJ2-5	TRBD2
CASSSQPAAGELFF	TGTGCCAGCAGTTCACAGCCTGCCGCCGGGGAGCTGTTTTTT	few	TRBV27	TRBJ2-2	NA
CAWSVHYGYTF	TGTGCCTGGAGTGTACACTATGGCTACACCTTC	NA	TRBV30	TRBJ1-2	NA
CAWSAIAGGPYNEQFF	TGTGCCTGGAGTGCTATAGCGGGAGGGCCTTACAATGAGCAGTTCTTC	few	TRBV30	TRBJ2-1	TRBD2
CASSYSLGQGTNEQFF	TGTGCCAGCAGTTATTCACTCGGACAGGGGACGAATGAGCAGTTCTTC	NA	TRBV6-5	TRBJ2-1	TRBD1
CASSPSRTGGTEQFF	TGTGCCAGCAGCCCTTCTCGGACAGGGGGTACTGAGCAGTTCTTC	large	TRBV4-2	TRBJ2-1	TRBD1
CAWSPRADLYGYTF	TGTGCCTGGAGCCCCAGGGCAGATCTTTATGGCTACACCTTC	NA	TRBV30	TRBJ1-2	NA
CASTPYTGFSYNEQFF	TGTGCCAGTACCCCGTATACGGGATTTTCCTACAATGAGCAGTTCTTC	few	TRBV19	TRBJ2-1	NA
CASNSKGGGYTF	TGTGCCAGTAATTCGAAAGGTGGCGGCTACACCTTC	NA	TRBV19	TRBJ1-2	NA
CATSRGGTGYNEQFF	TGTGCCACCAGCAGAGGGGGGACAGGATACAATGAGCAGTTCTTC	few	TRBV15	TRBJ2-1	TRBD1
CASSGQFNQWEKLFF	TGTGCCAGCAGTGGACAATTTAACCAATGGGAAAAACTGTTTTTT	few	TRBV12-3/TRBV12-4	TRBJ1-4	NA
CASSQEGGQYEQYF	TGTGCCAGCAGCCAGGAAGGGGGACAGTACGAGCAGTACTTC	few	TRBV12-3/TRBV12-4	TRBJ2-7	TRBD1
CATSRDGATDTQYF	TGTGCCACCAGCAGAGACGGAGCTACAGATACGCAGTATTTT	NA	TRBV15	TRBJ2-3	NA
CASSLTAGGDAEKLFF	TGTGCCAGCAGTTTAACCGCAGGGGGAGACGCTGAAAAACTGTTTTTT	NA	TRBV27	TRBJ1-4	TRBD1
CASSLRGWDEQFF	TGTGCCAGCAGTTTACGAGGGTGGGATGAGCAGTTCTTC	NA	TRBV27	TRBJ2-1	NA
CASSPGTGLVQPQHF	TGTGCCAGCTCACCTGGGACAGGGTTGGTACAGCCCCAGCATTTT	NA	TRBV18	TRBJ1-5	TRBD1
CAWDQGWADTQYF	TGTGCCTGGGACCAGGGTTGGGCAGATACGCAGTATTTT	NA	TRBV30	TRBJ2-3	NA